In this sample, the clone carrying this T cell receptor (beta chain) turned up a few times. Its specificity is not known. Using its own MiXCR run on the 5' RACE reads, TCRdb lists one record per CDR3 protein. Altogether approximately 600,000 distinct CDR3 sequences are present, 9.5% to 10% being singletons, with the ten largest covering around 3.1%. These data come from a study of identical twins. General observations from the study: The models gave estimates that fell short of the out-of-frame TCR alpha sharing seen in monozygotic twins. Conclusions came from cross-sectional statistical analysis, not from following the same donors.

V shed 6 bases, J shed 3 bases, and the junction held 11 bases outside the gene matches. CDR1 and CDR2 (germline): MNHNS, SASEGT. This CDR3 is built from 15 residues. The sample was also reused in another study, on yellow fever vaccine responses in identical twins.

This rearrangement joins TRBV6-1 to TRBJ2-7; 7 positions agree with TRBD1. Sequencing used PBMCs. The source of this sequence is a woman aged 18-29 years in good health. CDR3: CASRTPTGQIYEQYF. As DNA, the CDR3 is TGTGCCAGCAGGACACCGACGGGACAGATCTACGAGCAGTACTTC.